This TCR beta chain was profiled in a study of response to subunit inactivated influenza vaccine. Points from the study as a whole: Each seasonal influenza vaccination, the authors suggested, recruits few new T cells.

Germline V gene lookup returns CDR1 SGHTA and CDR2 FQGNSA. V lost 1 base to trimming and J lost 9 bases, with 13 bases between them. The CDR3 runs 13 residues. Points on this clonotype: The antigen is not known.

MiXCR was run by TCRdb on the RT-PCR reads, yielding one entry per CDR3 protein. The table lists more than 600,000 distinct CDR3 sequences, about 18% of them singletons. The specimen comprised PBMCs from blood, sampled 5 days after vaccination. This TCR came from a man aged 50 or older who received an inactivated influenza vaccine. The V gene is TRBV7-2, the J gene TRBJ2-7, with D possibly TRBD2 on 5 matching bases. The CDR3 nucleotides read TGTGCCAGCAGCTTAGTCCAGCGGCGAGGGCAGTACTTC. Its translation is CASSLVQRRGQYF.